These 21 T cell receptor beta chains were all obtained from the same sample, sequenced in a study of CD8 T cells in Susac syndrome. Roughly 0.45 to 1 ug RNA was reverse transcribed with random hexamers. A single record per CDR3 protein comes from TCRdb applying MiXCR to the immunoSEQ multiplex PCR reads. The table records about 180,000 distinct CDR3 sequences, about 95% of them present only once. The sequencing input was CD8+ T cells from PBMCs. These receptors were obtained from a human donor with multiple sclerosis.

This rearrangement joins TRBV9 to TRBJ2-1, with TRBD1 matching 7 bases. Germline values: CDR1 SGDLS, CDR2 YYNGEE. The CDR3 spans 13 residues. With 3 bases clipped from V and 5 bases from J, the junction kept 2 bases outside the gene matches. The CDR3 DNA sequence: TGTGCCAGCAGCGCGGGACAGCACAATGAGCAGTTCTTC. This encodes CASSAGQHNEQFF.

The CDR3 region is CASEAGELFF. In DNA form, the CDR3 reads TGTGCCAGCGAAGCCGGGGAGCTGTTTTTT. This chain joins TRBV7-9 and TRBJ2-2; D gene ambiguous. The V gene's germline CDR1 is SEHNR and CDR2 FQNEAQ (reference sequence). The CDR3 has 10 amino acids. V dropped 8 bases and J dropped 6 bases, with 4 bases sitting between them.

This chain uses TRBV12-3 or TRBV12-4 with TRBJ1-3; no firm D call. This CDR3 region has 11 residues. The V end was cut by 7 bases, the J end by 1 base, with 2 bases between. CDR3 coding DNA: TGTGCCAGCAATTCTGGAAACACCATATATTTT. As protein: CASNSGNTIYF.

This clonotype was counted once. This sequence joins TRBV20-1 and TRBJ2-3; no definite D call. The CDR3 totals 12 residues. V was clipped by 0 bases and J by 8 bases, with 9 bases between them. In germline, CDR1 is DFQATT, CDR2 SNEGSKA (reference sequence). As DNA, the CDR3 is TGCAGTGCTAGAGATCCCTTGACTACGCAGTATTTT. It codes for CSARDPLTTQYF.

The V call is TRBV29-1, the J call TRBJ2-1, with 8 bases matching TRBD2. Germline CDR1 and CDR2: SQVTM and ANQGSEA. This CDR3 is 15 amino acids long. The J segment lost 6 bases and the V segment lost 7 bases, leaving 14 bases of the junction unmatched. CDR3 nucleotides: TGCAGCGCCCCTCGGGTGTTGCTAGCGGGCAATGAGCAGTTCTTC. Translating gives CSAPRVLLAGNEQFF.

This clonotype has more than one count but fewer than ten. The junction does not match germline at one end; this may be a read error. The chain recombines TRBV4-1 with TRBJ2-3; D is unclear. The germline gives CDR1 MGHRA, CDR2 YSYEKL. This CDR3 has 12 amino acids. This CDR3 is CASSQVGDTQYF. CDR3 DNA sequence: TGTGCCAGCAGCCAAGTCGGAGATACGCAGTATTTT.

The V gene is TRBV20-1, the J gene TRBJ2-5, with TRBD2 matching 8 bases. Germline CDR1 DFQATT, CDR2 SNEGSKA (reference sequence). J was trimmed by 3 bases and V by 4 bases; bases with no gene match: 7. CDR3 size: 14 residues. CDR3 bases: TGCAGTGCTAAAGGGACTAGTTCAGAAGAGACCCAGTACTTC. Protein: CSAKGTSSEETQYF.

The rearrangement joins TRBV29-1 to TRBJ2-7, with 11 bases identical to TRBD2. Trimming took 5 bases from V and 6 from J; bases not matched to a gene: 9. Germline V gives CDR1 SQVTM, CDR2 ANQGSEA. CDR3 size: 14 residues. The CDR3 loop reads CSVPLAGGSGEQYF. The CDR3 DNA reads TGCAGCGTTCCCCTAGCGGGAGGTTCGGGCGAGCAGTACTTC.

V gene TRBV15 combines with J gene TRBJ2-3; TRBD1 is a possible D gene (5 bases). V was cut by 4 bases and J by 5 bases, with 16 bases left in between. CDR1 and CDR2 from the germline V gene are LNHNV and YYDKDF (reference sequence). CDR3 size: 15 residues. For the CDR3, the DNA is TGTGCCACCAGCACGGAAATTTTTCAGGGAGATACGCAGTATTTT. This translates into CATSTEIFQGDTQYF.

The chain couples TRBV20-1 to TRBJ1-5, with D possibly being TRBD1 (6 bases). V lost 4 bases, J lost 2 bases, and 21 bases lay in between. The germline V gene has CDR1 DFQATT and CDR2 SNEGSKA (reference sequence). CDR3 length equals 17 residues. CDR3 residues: CSAKPGHGYIGNQPQHF. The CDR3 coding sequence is TGCAGTGCTAAGCCGGGACATGGATATATCGGCAATCAGCCCCAGCATTTT.

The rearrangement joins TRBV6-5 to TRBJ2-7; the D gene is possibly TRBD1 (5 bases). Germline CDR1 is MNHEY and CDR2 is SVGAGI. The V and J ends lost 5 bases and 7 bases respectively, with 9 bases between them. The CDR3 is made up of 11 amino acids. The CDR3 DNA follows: TGTGCCAGCAGTCTCAACAGGGAGCAGTACTTC. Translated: CASSLNREQYF.

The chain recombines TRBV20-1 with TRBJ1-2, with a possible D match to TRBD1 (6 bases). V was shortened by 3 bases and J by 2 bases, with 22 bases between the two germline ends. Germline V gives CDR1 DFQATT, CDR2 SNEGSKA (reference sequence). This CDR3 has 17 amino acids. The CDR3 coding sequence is TGCAGTGCTAGGGATTTCGAGGGACAAGGTGGCAACTATGGCTACACCTTC. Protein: CSARDFEGQGGNYGYTF.

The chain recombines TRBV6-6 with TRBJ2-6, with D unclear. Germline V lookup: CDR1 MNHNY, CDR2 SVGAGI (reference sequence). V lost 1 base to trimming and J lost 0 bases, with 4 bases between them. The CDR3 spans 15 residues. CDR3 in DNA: TGTGCCAGCAGTTACTACTCCTCTGGGGCCAACGTCCTGACTTTC. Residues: CASSYYSSGANVLTF.

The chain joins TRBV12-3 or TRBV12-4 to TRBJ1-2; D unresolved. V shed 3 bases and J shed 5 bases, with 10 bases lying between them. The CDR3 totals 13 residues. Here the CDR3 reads CASSLTSGYGYTF. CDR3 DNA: TGTGCCAGCAGTTTGACTTCTGGGTATGGCTACACCTTC.

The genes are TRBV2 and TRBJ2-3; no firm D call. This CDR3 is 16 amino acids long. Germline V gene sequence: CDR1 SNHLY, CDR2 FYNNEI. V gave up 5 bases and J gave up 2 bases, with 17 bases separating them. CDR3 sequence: CASSPPVLPNTDTQYF. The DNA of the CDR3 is TGTGCCAGCAGTCCGCCGGTGCTCCCGAACACAGATACGCAGTATTTT.

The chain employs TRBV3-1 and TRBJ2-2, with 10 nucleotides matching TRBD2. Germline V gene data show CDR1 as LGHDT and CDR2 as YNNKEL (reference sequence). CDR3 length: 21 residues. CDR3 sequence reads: CAHGQPQRGGRGGPNTGELFF. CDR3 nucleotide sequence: TGTGCTCATGGGCAGCCCCAGCGGGGGGGCCGCGGCGGCCCGAACACCGGGGAGCTGTTTTTT.

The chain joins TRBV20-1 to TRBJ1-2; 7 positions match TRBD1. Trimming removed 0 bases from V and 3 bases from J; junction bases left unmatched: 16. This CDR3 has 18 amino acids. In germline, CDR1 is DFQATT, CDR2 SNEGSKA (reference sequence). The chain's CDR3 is CSARDFGQAGIFDYGYTF. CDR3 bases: TGCAGTGCTAGAGATTTTGGACAGGCTGGGATCTTTGACTATGGCTACACCTTC.

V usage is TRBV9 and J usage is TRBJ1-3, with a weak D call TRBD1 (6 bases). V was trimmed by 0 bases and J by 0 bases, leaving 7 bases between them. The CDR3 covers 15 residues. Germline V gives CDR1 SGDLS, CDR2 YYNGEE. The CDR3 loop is CASSVADSSGNTIYF. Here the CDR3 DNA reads TGTGCCAGCAGCGTAGCGGACAGCTCTGGAAACACCATATATTTT.

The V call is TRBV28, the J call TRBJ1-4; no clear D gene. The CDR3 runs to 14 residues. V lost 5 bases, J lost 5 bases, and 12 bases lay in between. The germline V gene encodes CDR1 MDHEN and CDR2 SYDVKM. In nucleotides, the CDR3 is TGTGCCAGCAGTCCCCTGATTGGGAATGAAAAACTGTTTTTT. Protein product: CASSPLIGNEKLFF.

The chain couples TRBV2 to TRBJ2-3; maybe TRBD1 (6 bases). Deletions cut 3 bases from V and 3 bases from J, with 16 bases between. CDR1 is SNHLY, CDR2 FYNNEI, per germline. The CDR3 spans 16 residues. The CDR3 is CASSDRGHDPTDTQYF. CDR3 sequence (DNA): TGTGCCAGCAGTGATCGGGGACATGATCCTACAGATACGCAGTATTTT.

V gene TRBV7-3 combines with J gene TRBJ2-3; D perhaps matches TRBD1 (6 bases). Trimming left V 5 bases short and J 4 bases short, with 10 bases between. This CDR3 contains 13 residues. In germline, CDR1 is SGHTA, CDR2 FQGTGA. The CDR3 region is CASSTGRADTQYF. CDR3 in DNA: TGTGCCAGCAGCACAGGGCGTGCAGATACGCAGTATTTT.